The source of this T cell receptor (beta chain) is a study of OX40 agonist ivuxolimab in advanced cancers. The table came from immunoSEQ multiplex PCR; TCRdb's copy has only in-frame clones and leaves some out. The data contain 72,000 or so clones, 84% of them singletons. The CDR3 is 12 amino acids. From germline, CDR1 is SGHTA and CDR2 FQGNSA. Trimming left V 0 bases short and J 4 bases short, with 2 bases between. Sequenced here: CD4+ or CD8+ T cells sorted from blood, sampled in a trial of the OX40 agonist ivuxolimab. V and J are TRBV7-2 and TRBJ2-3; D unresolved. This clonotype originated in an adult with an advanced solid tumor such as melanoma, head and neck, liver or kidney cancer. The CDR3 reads CASSLAPDTQYF. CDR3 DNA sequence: TGTGCCAGCAGCTTAGCTCCAGATACGCAGTATTTT.